These 23 T cell receptor beta chains came from one sample sequenced in a study of shared clonotypes between healthy human individuals. Generated by immunoSEQ multiplex PCR, the TCRdb table keeps only in-frame clones and is missing some. The sample has some 2,500,000 clones; roughly 93% are singletons. The material sequenced was naive CD4+ T cells from PBMCs. This sample's subset: CD45RA+ positively selected. The receptors here all came from a man between 18 and 35 years old in good health. Some clones in this sample may be carry-over from other donors' samples.

This clone has only one observation. The chain couples TRBV5-8 to TRBJ1-1; 7 bases map to TRBD1. V gave up 6 bases and J gave up 8 bases; unmatched junction bases: 7. CDR1 and CDR2 from the germline V gene are SGHTS and YDEGEE. The length of the CDR3 is 12 residues. The CDR3, as DNA: TGTGCCAGCACCAAATGGACAGGCGAAGCTTTCTTT. Amino acid sequence: CASTKWTGEAFF.

For this clone: Within the sample, other DNA sequences also encode this same CDR3. The rearrangement links TRBV7-2 to TRBJ1-1; D unresolved. The CDR3 is 12 amino acids. In germline, CDR1 is SGHTA, CDR2 FQGNSA. Trimming left V 1 base short and J 8 bases short, with 8 bases between. The CDR3 loop is CASSLGWGEAFF. CDR3 in DNA: TGTGCCAGCAGCTTAGGGTGGGGAGAAGCTTTCTTT. Full variable domain (rest looked up from reference TRBV7-2 and TRBJ1-1): GAGVSQSPSNKVTEKGKDVELRCDPISGHTALYWYRQSLGQGLEFLIYFQGNSAPDKSGLPSDRFSAERTGGSVSTLTIQRTQQEDSAVYLCASSLGWGEAFFGQGTRLTVV.

V and J are TRBV19 and TRBJ1-2; D gene unclear. CDR1 and CDR2 from the germline V gene are LNHDA and SQIVND (reference sequence). The CDR3 runs to 12 residues. Trimming left V 3 bases short and J 9 bases short, with 11 bases between. The CDR3 bases are TGTGCCAGTAGTATTCCTTCGGGAAGCTACACCTTC. It is translated as CASSIPSGSYTF.

The J gene is TRBJ1-3, the V gene TRBV7-2, with D perhaps matching TRBD1 (6 bases). With 5 bases removed from V and 2 bases from J, the gap between germline ends came to 16 bases. The CDR3 contains 16 residues. Looked up from germline, CDR1 is SGHTA and CDR2 is FQGNSA. CDR3 loop: CASSRPPGGPGNTIYF. CDR3 DNA: TGTGCCAGCAGCCGCCCCCCGGGGGGCCCTGGAAACACCATATATTTT.

The CDR3: CASSQRGSGNTIYF. The CDR3 bases are TGTGCCAGCAGTCAAAGGGGCTCTGGAAACACCATATATTTT. This rearrangement joins TRBV6-1 to TRBJ1-3, with D maybe TRBD1 (5 bases). Trimming removed 5 bases at V and 0 bases at J, with 8 bases between. Germline assignment: CDR1 MNHNS and CDR2 SASEGT. The CDR3 has 14 amino acids.

The chain couples TRBV29-1 to TRBJ2-1; D is undetermined. Trimming shortened V by 4 bases and J by 0 bases, and 7 bases separated the two germline ends. The germline V gene has CDR1 SQVTM and CDR2 ANQGSEA. This CDR3 region has 13 residues. The CDR3 DNA sequence: TGCAGCGTTGTGTATTACTCCTACAATGAGCAGTTCTTC. This gives the protein CSVVYYSYNEQFF.

The V and J genes are TRBV5-1 and TRBJ1-1; D perhaps matches TRBD1 (5 bases). The V gene's germline CDR1 is SGHRS and CDR2 YFSETQ. V was clipped by 6 bases and J by 1 base, with 13 bases between them. The CDR3 length is 14 residues. The chain's CDR3 is CASTLGGKNTEAFF. The DNA of the CDR3 is TGCGCCAGCACCCTGGGGGGAAAGAACACTGAAGCTTTCTTT.

About this clone itself: The same CDR3 also results from other DNA sequences found in this sample. The chain combines TRBV7-3 with TRBJ1-1; possible D gene TRBD1, 5 bases. The germline gives CDR1 SGHTA, CDR2 FQGTGA. Trimming removed 2 bases at V and 2 bases at J, with 9 bases between. The CDR3 runs 14 residues. The CDR3 DNA is TGTGCCAGCAGCTTATCGGGGGGTAACACTGAAGCTTTCTTT. Amino acids: CASSLSGGNTEAFF.

This chain uses TRBV25-1 with TRBJ1-2; D unresolved. Per germline, CDR1 MGHDK and CDR2 SYGVNS. V was clipped by 1 base and J by 5 bases, with 14 bases between them. This CDR3 region has 15 residues. The CDR3 sequence is CASSESGGASYGYTF. The CDR3 nucleotides are TGTGCCAGCAGTGAATCTGGAGGCGCTAGTTATGGCTACACCTTC.

About this clone: Other DNA sequences in the same sample also yield this CDR3. V gene TRBV28 combines with J gene TRBJ2-7; 11 nucleotides agree with TRBD2. The junction had 4 bases not matched to a gene; V was cut back by 9 bases and J by 3 bases. The CDR3 contains 13 residues. In germline, CDR1 is MDHEN, CDR2 SYDVKM. The CDR3 spells CASTSGRLYEQYF. The CDR3 nucleotides read TGTGCCAGTACTAGCGGGAGACTCTACGAGCAGTACTTC.

Points on this clone: Other DNA sequences in this specimen translate into the identical CDR3. The chain employs TRBV7-9 and TRBJ1-5; D remains unclear. The V gene's germline CDR1 is SEHNR and CDR2 FQNEAQ (reference sequence). V was pared by 5 bases and J by 3 bases, with 5 bases between. CDR3 length equals 12 residues. The CDR3 here is CASSRPNQPQHF. In DNA form, the CDR3 reads TGTGCCAGCAGCCGACCCAATCAGCCCCAGCATTTT.

The count of this clone is one. The genes are TRBV7-2 and TRBJ2-5; no firm D call. This CDR3 is 14 amino acids long. Between the trimmed V and J ends, which lost 5 bases and 5 bases, there was a span of 15 bases. CDR1 SGHTA and CDR2 FQGNSA come from the germline V gene. The CDR3 sequence: CASSPLGPGETQYF. The CDR3 nucleotides are TGTGCCAGCAGCCCCCTGGGCCCCGGGGAGACCCAGTACTTC.

CDR3 DNA: TGTGCCAGCTCCGAAGAGGGACAGGCCTTCTATGGCTACACCTTC. Its translation: CASSEEGQAFYGYTF. This chain joins TRBV6-5 and TRBJ1-2; 8 nucleotides align to TRBD1. Germline assignment: CDR1 MNHEY and CDR2 SVGAGI. CDR3 length equals 15 residues. The V and J ends lost 8 bases and 4 bases, in that order; junction bases with no gene match: 12.

The gene calls are TRBV5-1 and TRBJ1-5; D unresolved. The CDR3 sequence is 15 residues long. CDR1 and CDR2 from the germline V gene are SGHRS and YFSETQ. V dropped 2 bases and J dropped 3 bases, with 12 bases sitting between them. The CDR3 DNA reads TGCGCCAGCAGCTTATCGGACGGCGCCAATCAGCCCCAGCATTTT. Translated: CASSLSDGANQPQHF.

A single count supports this clone. The chain recombines TRBV7-2 with TRBJ2-2; 15 bases fit TRBD2. Germline V gene data show CDR1 as SGHTA and CDR2 as FQGNSA. The ends lost 6 bases at V and 3 bases at J; junction bases unmatched: 11. The CDR3 totals 19 residues. The CDR3 region has the DNA TGTGCCAGCAGGACTCGGACTAGCGGGAGGGCCGGGGACACCGGGGAGCTGTTTTTT. It is translated as CASRTRTSGRAGDTGELFF.

V usage is TRBV4-2 and J usage is TRBJ1-2; 8 bases map to TRBD1. Trimming took 3 bases from V and 2 from J; bases not matched to a gene: 2. The germline gives CDR1 LGHNA, CDR2 YNFKEQ. The CDR3 runs 14 residues. The CDR3 sequence is CASSQGQVNYGYTF. The CDR3 DNA reads as TGTGCCAGCAGCCAGGGACAGGTAAACTATGGCTACACCTTC.

The V gene is TRBV2, the J gene TRBJ2-3; D remains unclear. This CDR3 is built from 13 residues. Per the germline V gene, CDR1 is SNHLY and CDR2 is FYNNEI. V was pared by 8 bases and J by 8 bases, with 17 bases between. DNA of the CDR3: TGTGCCAGCTCCTCAGACAAAACCGGTACGCAGTATTTT. It translates to CASSSDKTGTQYF.

Note on this clone: The sample holds other DNA sequences that translate to the same CDR3. V gene TRBV5-1 combines with J gene TRBJ2-1, with 7 bases fitting TRBD1. CDR3 size: 15 residues. V was pared by 0 bases and J by 2 bases, with 2 bases of the junction left unmatched. Germline V CDR1 and CDR2: SGHRS, YFSETQ. The CDR3 region is CASSLVQGPYNEQFF. CDR3 nucleotides: TGCGCCAGCAGCTTGGTACAGGGGCCCTACAATGAGCAGTTCTTC.

The chain joins TRBV29-1 to TRBJ2-3; 8 bases are shared with TRBD1. The CDR3 contains 13 residues. Per germline, CDR1 SQVTM and CDR2 ANQGSEA. The J segment lost 1 base and the V segment lost 5 bases, leaving 2 bases of the junction unmatched. CDR3 residues: CSVMTGGTDTQYF. CDR3 nucleotide sequence: TGCAGCGTTATGACAGGGGGCACAGATACGCAGTATTTT.

Details on this clone: Other DNA sequences in this specimen translate into the identical CDR3. The gene calls are TRBV5-1 and TRBJ2-2; D unclear. The V and J ends lost 0 bases and 4 bases respectively, with 4 bases between them. The CDR3 sequence is 13 residues long. CDR1 is SGHRS and CDR2 is YFSETQ in the germline V gene. For the CDR3, the DNA is TGCGCCAGCAGCTTGGGTTCCACCGGGGAGCTGTTTTTT. Amino acids: CASSLGSTGELFF. Full variable domain (missing parts from reference TRBV5-1 and TRBJ2-2): KAGVTQTPRYLIKTRGQQVTLSCSPISGHRSVSWYQQTPGQGLQFLFEYFSETQRNKGNFPGRFSGRQFSNSRSEMNVSTLELGDSALYLCASSLGSTGELFFGEGSRLTVL.

With regard to this clone: Other DNA sequences within the sample encode an identical CDR3. The genes are TRBV6-1 and TRBJ2-1; D is ambiguous. The CDR3 runs 11 residues. From germline, CDR1 is MNHNS and CDR2 SASEGT. V lost 6 bases, J lost 4 bases, and 4 bases lay in between. CDR3 region: CASREYNEQFF. The CDR3 DNA follows: TGTGCCAGCAGGGAATACAATGAGCAGTTCTTC.

V usage is TRBV12-5 and J usage is TRBJ1-4; TRBD1 matches 8 bases. The CDR3 consists of 15 residues. The junction had 5 bases not matched to a gene; V was cut back by 1 base and J by 7 bases. CDR1 and CDR2 from the germline V gene are LGHNT and FRNRAP. For the CDR3, the DNA is TGTGCTAGTGGTTTGGGATTAACAGGGGGTGAAAAACTGTTTTTT. This codes for CASGLGLTGGEKLFF.

V usage is TRBV7-2 and J usage is TRBJ1-2; D might be TRBD1 (6 bases). With 4 bases removed from V and 5 bases from J, the gap between germline ends came to 11 bases. CDR1 and CDR2 (germline): SGHTA, FQGNSA. The CDR3 contains 13 residues. The CDR3 here is CASSSDRTYGYTF. The CDR3, as DNA: TGTGCCAGCAGCTCGGACAGAACTTATGGCTACACCTTC.